This T cell receptor beta chain comes out of a study of shared clonotypes between healthy human individuals. At the level of the study: Three CD4 naive, three CD4 memory, two CD8 naive and one CD8 memory plate were used per donor. The study's findings and limits: Naive CD4 clonotypes were shared across several donors at 4.5% to 6.5%. Richness estimates generally favored naive over memory subsets.

A remark on this clone: What it binds is not known.

Germline V CDR1 and CDR2: GTSNPN, SVGIG (reference sequence). The CDR3 has 15 residues. Trimming took 3 bases from V and 4 from J; bases not matched to a gene: 10. The method was immunoSEQ multiplex PCR; TCRdb's version includes in-frame clones alone and lacks a portion of them. The sample contains 850,000 to 1,200,000 clones, approximately 68% of which appear only once. The chain employs TRBV30 and TRBJ2-5; TRBD1 agrees at 8 bases. The clonotype was recovered from a man aged 18-30 years in good health. Sequenced: memory CD4+ T cells sorted from blood. Specified subset: CD45RA-negative fraction. DNA of the CDR3: TGTGCCTGGAGCTCAGGGGGCTATGGGGGAGAGACCCAGTACTTC. Its translation is CAWSSGGYGGETQYF. Complete variable domain (other parts from reference TRBV30 and TRBJ2-5): SQTIHQWPATLVQPVGSPLSLECTVEGTSNPNLYWYRQAAGRGLQLLFYSVGIGQISSEVPQNLSASRPQDRQFILSSKKLLLSDSGFYLCAWSSGGYGGETQYFGPGTRLLVL.